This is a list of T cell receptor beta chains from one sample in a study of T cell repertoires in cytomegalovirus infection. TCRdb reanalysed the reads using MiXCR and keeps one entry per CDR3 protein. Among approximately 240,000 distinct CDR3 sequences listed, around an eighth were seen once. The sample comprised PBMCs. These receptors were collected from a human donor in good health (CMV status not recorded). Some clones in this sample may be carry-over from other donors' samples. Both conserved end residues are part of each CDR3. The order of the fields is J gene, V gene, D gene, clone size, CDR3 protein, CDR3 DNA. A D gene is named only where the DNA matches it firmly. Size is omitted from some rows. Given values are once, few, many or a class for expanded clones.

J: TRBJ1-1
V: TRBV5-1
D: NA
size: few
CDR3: CASSLAVGLDTEAFF
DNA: TGCGCCAGCAGCTTGGCGGTGGGACTGGACACTGAAGCTTTCTTT

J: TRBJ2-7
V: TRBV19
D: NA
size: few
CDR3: CASSIAGEPDYEQYF
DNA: TGTGCCAGTAGTATAGCAGGGGAGCCAGACTACGAGCAGTACTTC

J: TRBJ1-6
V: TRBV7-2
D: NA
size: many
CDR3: CASSLVENSPLHF
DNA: TGTGCCAGCAGCTTAGTAGAGAATTCACCCCTCCACTTT

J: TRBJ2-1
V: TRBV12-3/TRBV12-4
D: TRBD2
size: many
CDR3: CASRPGLADFNEQFF
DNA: TGTGCCAGCAGACCGGGACTAGCGGACTTCAATGAGCAGTTCTTC

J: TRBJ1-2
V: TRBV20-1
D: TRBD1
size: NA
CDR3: CSAPGSGGYGYTF
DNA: TGCAGTGCACCGGGCTCAGGGGGCTATGGCTACACCTTC

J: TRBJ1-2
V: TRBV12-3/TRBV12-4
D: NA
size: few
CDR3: CASRPSGTKNNYGYTF
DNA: TGTGCCAGCAGGCCCTCCGGGACAAAGAACAACTATGGCTACACCTTC

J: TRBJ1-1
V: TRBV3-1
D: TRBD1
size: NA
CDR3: CASSQDRGTGASDTEAFF
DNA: TGTGCCAGCAGCCAAGATCGGGGGACAGGGGCTTCTGACACTGAAGCTTTCTTT

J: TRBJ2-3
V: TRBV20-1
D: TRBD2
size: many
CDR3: CSAITSGIRDTQYF
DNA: TGCAGTGCGATAACTAGCGGGATTCGAGATACGCAGTATTTT

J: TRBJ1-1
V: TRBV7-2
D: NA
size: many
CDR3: CASSSTVGRGVAFF
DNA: TGTGCCAGCAGCTCCACGGTCGGGAGGGGAGTAGCTTTCTTT

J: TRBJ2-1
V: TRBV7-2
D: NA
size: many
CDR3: CASSLAGGGISYNEQFF
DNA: TGTGCCAGCAGCTTGGCGGGTGGGGGGATTTCCTACAATGAGCAGTTCTTC

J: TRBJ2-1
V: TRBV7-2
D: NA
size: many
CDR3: CASSSQRTEQFF
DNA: TGTGCCAGCAGCTCTCAGCGGACTGAGCAGTTCTTC

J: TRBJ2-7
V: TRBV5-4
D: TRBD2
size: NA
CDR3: CASSPGVAGHEQYF
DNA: TGTGCCAGCAGCCCTGGGGTAGCGGGACACGAGCAGTACTTC

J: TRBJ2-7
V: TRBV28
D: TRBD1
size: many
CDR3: CASRTGGIYEQYF
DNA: TGTGCCAGCAGAACAGGGGGGATCTACGAGCAGTACTTC

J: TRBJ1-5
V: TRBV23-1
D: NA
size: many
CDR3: CASSQSSFWVGPLCSNQPQHF
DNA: TGCGCCAGCAGTCAATCTTCTTTTTGGGTCGGCCCACTGTGTAGCAATCAGCCCCAGCATTTT

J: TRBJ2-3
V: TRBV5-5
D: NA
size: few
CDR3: CASSFWRRGDTQYF
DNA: TGTGCCAGCAGCTTCTGGCGGCGGGGAGATACGCAGTATTTT

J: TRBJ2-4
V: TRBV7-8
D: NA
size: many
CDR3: CASSLTGRGAKNIQYF
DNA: TGTGCCAGCAGCTTAACGGGCAGGGGTGCCAAAAACATTCAGTACTTC

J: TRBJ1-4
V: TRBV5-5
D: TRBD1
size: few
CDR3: CASSRQGNYDEKLFF
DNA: TGTGCCAGCAGCCGACAGGGGAACTATGATGAAAAACTGTTTTTT

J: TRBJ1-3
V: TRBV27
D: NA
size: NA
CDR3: CASSETARNTIYF
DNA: TGTGCCAGCAGTGAGACAGCTCGAAACACCATATATTTT

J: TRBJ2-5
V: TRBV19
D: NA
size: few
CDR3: CASSRDYQETQYF
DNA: TGTGCCAGTAGTAGGGACTACCAAGAGACCCAGTACTTC

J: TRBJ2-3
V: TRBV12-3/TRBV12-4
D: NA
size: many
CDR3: CASRGLLARGTDTQYF
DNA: TGTGCCAGCAGGGGGCTCCTAGCGAGAGGCACAGATACGCAGTATTTT

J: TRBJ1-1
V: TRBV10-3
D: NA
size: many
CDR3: CAISGPGDKNTEAFF
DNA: TGTGCCATCAGTGGACCAGGGGACAAGAACACTGAAGCTTTCTTT

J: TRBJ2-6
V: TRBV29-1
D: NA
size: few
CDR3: CSASSSSGANVLTF
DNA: TGCAGCGCCTCGTCCAGCTCTGGGGCCAACGTCCTGACTTTC

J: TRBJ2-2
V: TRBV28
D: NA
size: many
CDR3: CASSLPPPGELFF
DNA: TGTGCCAGCAGCCTACCCCCCCCCGGGGAGCTGTTTTTT

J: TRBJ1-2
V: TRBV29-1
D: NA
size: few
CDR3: CSVGAGGNGYTF
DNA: TGCAGCGTCGGTGCGGGGGGAAATGGCTACACCTTC

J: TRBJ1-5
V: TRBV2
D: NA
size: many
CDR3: CASSETGNQPQHF
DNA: TGTGCCAGCAGTGAAACAGGGAATCAGCCCCAGCATTTT

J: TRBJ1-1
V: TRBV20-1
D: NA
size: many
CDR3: CSARGLPNTEAFF
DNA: TGCAGTGCTAGGGGACTGCCGAACACTGAAGCTTTCTTT

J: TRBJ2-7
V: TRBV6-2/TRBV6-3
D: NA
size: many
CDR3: CASSYLGLEDYEQYF
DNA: TGTGCCAGCAGTTACCTAGGACTCGAAGACTACGAGCAGTACTTC

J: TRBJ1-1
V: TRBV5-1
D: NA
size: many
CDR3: CASSLDRLGRMNTEAFF
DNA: TGCGCCAGCAGCTTGGATCGTCTCGGGAGGATGAACACTGAAGCTTTCTTT

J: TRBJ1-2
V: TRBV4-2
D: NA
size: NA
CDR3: CASSQDTGLRYGYTF
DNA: TGTGCCAGCAGCCAAGATACAGGGCTTCGATATGGCTACACCTTC

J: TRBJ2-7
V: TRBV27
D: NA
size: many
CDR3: CASSFRESYEQYF
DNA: TGTGCCAGCAGTTTTCGAGAGTCCTACGAGCAGTACTTC

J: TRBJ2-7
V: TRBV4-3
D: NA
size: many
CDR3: CASSQDGTGSYEQYF
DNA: TGCGCCAGCAGCCAAGATGGGACTGGCTCCTACGAGCAGTACTTC